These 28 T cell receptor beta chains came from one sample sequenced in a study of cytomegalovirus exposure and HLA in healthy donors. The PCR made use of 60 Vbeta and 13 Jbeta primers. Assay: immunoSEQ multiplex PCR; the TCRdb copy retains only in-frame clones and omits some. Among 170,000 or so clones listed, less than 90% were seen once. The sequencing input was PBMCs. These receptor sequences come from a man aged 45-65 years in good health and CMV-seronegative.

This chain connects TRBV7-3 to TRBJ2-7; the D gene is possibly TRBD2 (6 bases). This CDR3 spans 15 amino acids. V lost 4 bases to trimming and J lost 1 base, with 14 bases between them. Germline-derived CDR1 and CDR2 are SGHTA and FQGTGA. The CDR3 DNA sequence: TGTGCCAGCAGCTCCGCCGCGGGACCATCCTACGAGCAGTACTTC. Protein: CASSSAAGPSYEQYF.

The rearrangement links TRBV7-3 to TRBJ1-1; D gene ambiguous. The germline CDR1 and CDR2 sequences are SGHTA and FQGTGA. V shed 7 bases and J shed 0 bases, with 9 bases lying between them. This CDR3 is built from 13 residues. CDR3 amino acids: CASKFNMNTEAFF. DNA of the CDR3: TGTGCCAGCAAGTTTAACATGAACACTGAAGCTTTCTTT. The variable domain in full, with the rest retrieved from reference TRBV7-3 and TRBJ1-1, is GAGVSQTPSNKVTEKGKYVELRCDPISGHTALYWYRQSLGQGPEFLIYFQGTGAADDSGLPNDRFFAVRPEGSVSTLKIQRTERGDSAVYLCASKFNMNTEAFFGQGTRLTVV.

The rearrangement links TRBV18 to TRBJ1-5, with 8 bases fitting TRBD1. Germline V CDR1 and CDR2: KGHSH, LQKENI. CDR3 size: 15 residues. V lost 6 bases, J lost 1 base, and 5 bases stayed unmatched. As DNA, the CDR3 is TGTGCCAGCTCTCCAGGACAGGGCAGCAATCAGCCCCAGCATTTT. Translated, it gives CASSPGQGSNQPQHF.

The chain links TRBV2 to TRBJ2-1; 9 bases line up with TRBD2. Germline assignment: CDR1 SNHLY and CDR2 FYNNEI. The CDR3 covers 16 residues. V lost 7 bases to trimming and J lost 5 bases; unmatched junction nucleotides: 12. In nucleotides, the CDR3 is TGTGCCAGCACCCCCACCTGGCTAGCGGGGAACAATGAGCAGTTCTTC. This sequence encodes CASTPTWLAGNNEQFF.

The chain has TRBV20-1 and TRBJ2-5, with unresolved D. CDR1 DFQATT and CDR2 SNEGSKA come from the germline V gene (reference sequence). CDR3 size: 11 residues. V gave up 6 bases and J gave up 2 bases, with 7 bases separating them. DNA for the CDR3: TGCAGTGCCCTGAGACAAGAGACCCAGTACTTC. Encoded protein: CSALRQETQYF.

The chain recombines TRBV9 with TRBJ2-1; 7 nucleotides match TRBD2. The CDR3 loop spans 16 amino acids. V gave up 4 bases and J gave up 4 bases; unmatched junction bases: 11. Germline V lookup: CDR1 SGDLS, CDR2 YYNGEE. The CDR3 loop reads CASSPRGEAGYNEQFF. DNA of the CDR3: TGTGCCAGCAGCCCTCGAGGGGAAGCGGGGTACAATGAGCAGTTCTTC.

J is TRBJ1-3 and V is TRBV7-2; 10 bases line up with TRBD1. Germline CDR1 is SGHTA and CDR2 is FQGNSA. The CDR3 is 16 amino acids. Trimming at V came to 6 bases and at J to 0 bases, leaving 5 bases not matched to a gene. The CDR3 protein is CASSWTGGSSGNTIYF. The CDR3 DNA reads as TGTGCCAGCAGTTGGACAGGGGGGAGCTCTGGAAACACCATATATTTT.

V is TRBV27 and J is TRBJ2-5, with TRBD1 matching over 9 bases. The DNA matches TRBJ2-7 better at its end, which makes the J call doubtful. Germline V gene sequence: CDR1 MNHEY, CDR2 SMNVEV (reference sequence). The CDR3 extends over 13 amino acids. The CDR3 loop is CASTKTGGHEQYF. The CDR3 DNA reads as TGTGCCAGCACCAAGACAGGGGGGCACGAGCAGTACTTC.

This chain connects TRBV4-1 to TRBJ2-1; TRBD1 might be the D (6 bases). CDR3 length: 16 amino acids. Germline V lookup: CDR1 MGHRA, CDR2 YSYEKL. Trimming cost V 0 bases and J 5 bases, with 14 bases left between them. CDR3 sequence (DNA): TGCGCCAGCAGCCAAGATACCGGGACAAGGAACAATGAGCAGTTCTTC. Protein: CASSQDTGTRNNEQFF.

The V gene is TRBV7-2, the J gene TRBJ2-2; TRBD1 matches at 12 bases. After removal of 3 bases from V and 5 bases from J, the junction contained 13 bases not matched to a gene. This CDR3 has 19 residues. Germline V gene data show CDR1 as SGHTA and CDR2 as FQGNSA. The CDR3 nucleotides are TGTGCCAGCAGCTTCCTCATCGGGACAGGGGGCTTATGGACCGGGGAGCTGTTTTTT. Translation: CASSFLIGTGGLWTGELFF.

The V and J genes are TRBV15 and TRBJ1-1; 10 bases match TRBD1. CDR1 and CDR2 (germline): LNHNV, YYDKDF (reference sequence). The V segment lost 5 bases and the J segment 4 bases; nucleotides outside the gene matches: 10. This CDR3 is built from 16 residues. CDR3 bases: TGTGCCACCAGCCGTCCCCGACAGGGGGCTAGCACTGAAGCTTTCTTT. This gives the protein CATSRPRQGASTEAFF.

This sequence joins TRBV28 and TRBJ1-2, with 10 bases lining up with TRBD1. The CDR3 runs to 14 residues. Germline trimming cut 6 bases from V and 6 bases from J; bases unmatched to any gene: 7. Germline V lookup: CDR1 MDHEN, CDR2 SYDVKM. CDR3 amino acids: CASSPGTGVHGYTF. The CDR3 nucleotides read TGTGCCAGCAGCCCCGGGACAGGGGTTCATGGCTACACCTTC.

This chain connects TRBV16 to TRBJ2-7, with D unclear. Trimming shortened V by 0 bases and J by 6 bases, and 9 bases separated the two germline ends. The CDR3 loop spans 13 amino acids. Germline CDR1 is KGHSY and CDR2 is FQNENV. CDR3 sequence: CASSQSVRREQYF. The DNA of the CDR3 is TGTGCCAGCAGCCAATCAGTCAGGCGCGAGCAGTACTTC.

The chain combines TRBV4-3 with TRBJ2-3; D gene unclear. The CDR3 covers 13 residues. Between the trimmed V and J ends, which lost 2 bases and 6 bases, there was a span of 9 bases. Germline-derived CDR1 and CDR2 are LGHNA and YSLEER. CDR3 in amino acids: CASSQSVSDTQYF. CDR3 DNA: TGCGCCAGCAGCCAATCGGTATCCGATACGCAGTATTTT.

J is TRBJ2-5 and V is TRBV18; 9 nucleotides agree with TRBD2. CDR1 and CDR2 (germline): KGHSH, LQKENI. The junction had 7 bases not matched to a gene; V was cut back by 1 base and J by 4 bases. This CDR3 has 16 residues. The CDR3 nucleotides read TGTGCCAGCTCACCACGCGGCAGCGGGGGGCTAGAGACCCAGTACTTC. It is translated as CASSPRGSGGLETQYF.

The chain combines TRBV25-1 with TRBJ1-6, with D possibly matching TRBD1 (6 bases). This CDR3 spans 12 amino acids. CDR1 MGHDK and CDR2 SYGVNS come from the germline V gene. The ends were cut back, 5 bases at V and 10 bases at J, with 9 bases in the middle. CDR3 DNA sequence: TGTGCCAGCAGTACAGGGTACTCACCCCTCCACTTT. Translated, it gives CASSTGYSPLHF.

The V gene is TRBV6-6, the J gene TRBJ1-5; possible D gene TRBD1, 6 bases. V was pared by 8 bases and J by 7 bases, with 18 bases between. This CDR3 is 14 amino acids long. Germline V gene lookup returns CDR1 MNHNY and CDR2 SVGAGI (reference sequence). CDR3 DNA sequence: TGTGCCAGCCGCCCGGGGGGGGCAGGGCAGCCCCAGCATTTT. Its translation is CASRPGGAGQPQHF.

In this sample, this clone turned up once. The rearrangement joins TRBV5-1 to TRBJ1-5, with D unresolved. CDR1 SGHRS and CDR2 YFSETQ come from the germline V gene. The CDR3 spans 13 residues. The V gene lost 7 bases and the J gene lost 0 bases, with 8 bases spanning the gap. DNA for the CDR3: TGCGCCAGCTCCCGGGGTAGCAATCAGCCCCAGCATTTT. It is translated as CASSRGSNQPQHF. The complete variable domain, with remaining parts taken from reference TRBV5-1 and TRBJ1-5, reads KAGVTQTPRYLIKTRGQQVTLSCSPISGHRSVSWYQQTPGQGLQFLFEYFSETQRNKGNFPGRFSGRQFSNSRSEMNVSTLELGDSALYLCASSRGSNQPQHFGDGTRLSIL.

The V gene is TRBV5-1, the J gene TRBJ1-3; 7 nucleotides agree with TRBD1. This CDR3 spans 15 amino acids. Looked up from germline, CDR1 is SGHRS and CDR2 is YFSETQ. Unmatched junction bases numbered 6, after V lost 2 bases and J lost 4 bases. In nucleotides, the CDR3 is TGCGCCAGCAGCTTTGGGACAGCGGAGGGAAACACCATATATTTT. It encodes CASSFGTAEGNTIYF.

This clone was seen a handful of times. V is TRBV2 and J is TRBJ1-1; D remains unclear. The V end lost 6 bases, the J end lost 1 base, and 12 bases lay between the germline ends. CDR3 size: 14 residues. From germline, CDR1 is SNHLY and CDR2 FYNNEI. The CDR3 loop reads CASSWSLQNTEAFF. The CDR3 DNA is TGTGCCAGCAGCTGGTCTTTACAGAACACTGAAGCTTTCTTT.

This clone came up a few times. The CDR3 DNA sequence: TGTGCCAGAGGTGGGAACAGGGGGGGCACTGAAGCTTTCTTT. Translating it yields CARGGNRGGTEAFF. The genes are TRBV2 and TRBJ1-1, with TRBD1 identical over 8 bases. This CDR3 contains 14 residues. V shed 9 bases and J 4 bases; nucleotides not matched to a gene: 10. The V gene's germline CDR1 is SNHLY and CDR2 FYNNEI. Variable domain in full (rest from reference TRBV2 and TRBJ1-1): EPEVTQTPSHQVTQMGQEVILRCVPISNHLYFYWYRQILGQKVEFLVSFYNNEISEKSEIFDDQFSVERPDGSNFTLKIRSTKLEDSAMYFCARGGNRGGTEAFFGQGTRLTVV.

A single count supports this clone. This CDR3 is CASSPIRGSSGRLEQYF. The CDR3 coding sequence is TGTGCCAGCAGCCCAATCAGGGGGTCCTCGGGGAGGTTAGAGCAGTACTTC. V usage is TRBV7-3 and J usage is TRBJ2-7; perhaps TRBD1 as D (7 bases). The CDR3 consists of 17 residues. Germline V gene data show CDR1 as SGHTA and CDR2 as FQGTGA. Trimming removed 5 bases from V and 7 bases from J, with 27 bases in between.

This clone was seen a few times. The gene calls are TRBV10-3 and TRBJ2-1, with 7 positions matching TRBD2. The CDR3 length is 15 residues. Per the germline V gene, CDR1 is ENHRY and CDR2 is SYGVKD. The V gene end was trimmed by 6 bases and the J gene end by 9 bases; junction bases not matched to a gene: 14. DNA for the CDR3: TGTGCCATCAGCGGACTGGGAGAGGTAGCGGGTGAGCAGTTCTTC. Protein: CAISGLGEVAGEQFF.

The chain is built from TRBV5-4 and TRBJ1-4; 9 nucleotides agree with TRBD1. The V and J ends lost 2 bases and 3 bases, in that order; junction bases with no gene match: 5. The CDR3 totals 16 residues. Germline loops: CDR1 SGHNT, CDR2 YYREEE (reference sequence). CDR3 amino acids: CASSFGTGMSNEKLFF. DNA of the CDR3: TGTGCCAGCAGCTTCGGGACAGGGATGTCTAATGAAAAACTGTTTTTT.

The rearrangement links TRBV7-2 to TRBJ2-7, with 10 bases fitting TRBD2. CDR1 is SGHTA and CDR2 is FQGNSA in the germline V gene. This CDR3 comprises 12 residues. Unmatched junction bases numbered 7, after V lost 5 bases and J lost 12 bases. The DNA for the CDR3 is TGTGCCAGCAGCCTACTAGCGGGGCGCTTGTACTTC. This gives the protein CASSLLAGRLYF.

The CDR3 sequence: CASSLVGGGYTGELFF. The CDR3, as DNA: TGTGCCAGCAGCTTAGTAGGGGGGGGGTACACCGGGGAGCTGTTTTTT. The chain combines TRBV7-8 with TRBJ2-2; possible D gene TRBD2, 7 bases. The CDR3 loop spans 16 amino acids. Trimming removed 1 base at V and 3 bases at J, with 12 bases between. Looked up from germline, CDR1 is SGHVS and CDR2 is FQNEAQ.

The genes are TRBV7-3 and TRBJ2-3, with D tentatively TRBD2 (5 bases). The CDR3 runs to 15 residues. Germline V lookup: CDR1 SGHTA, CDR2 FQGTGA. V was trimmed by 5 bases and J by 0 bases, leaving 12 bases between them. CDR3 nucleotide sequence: TGTGCCAGCAGCCCTCGACTAACTAGCACAGATACGCAGTATTTT. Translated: CASSPRLTSTDTQYF. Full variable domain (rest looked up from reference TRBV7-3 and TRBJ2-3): GAGVSQTPSNKVTEKGKYVELRCDPISGHTALYWYRQSLGQGPEFLIYFQGTGAADDSGLPNDRFFAVRPEGSVSTLKIQRTERGDSAVYLCASSPRLTSTDTQYFGPGTRLTVL.

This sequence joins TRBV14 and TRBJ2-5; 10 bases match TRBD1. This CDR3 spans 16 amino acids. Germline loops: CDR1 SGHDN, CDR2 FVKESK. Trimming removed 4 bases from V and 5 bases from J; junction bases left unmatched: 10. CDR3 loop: CASSRRSGTGVETQYF. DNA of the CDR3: TGTGCCAGCAGCCGACGCTCCGGGACAGGGGTGGAGACCCAGTACTTC.